Ten or more counts support the clone carrying this T cell receptor (beta chain). The sample comes from a study of regulatory T cells in long-lasting Graves disease. Construction of the TCR beta libraries employed iRepertoire HTBI primers in conjunction with Arm-PCR of CDR3 regions. TCRdb ran MiXCR on the multiplex PCR reads and lists one entry per CDR3 protein. In the table there are approximately 540,000 distinct CDR3 sequences, about 12% of which are singletons. This CDR3 is 15 amino acids long. Per the germline V gene, CDR1 is SGDLS and CDR2 is YYNGEE. V lost 0 bases and J lost 3, with 10 bases in between. Time point denoted: newly diagnosed GD, antithyroid drugs for less than 3 months. PBMC RNA served as the TCR library source. These data are also associated with another study on T cells in Graves' hyperthyroidism and ophthalmopathy. That work contributes: Hyperthyroidism, newly diagnosed and lasting under 2 months, affected patients aged 18 to 65.

The chain combines TRBV9 with TRBJ2-1; D may be TRBD1 (6 bases). The clonotype originates from a woman aged 30 to 39 with Graves disease. The sequences come from peripheral blood mononuclear cells (PBMCs), collected at new diagnosis, from a patient treated with antithyroid drugs. The CDR3 DNA follows: TGTGCCAGCAGCGTAGCCACAGGGAACTACAATGAGCAGTTCTTC. Amino acids: CASSVATGNYNEQFF.